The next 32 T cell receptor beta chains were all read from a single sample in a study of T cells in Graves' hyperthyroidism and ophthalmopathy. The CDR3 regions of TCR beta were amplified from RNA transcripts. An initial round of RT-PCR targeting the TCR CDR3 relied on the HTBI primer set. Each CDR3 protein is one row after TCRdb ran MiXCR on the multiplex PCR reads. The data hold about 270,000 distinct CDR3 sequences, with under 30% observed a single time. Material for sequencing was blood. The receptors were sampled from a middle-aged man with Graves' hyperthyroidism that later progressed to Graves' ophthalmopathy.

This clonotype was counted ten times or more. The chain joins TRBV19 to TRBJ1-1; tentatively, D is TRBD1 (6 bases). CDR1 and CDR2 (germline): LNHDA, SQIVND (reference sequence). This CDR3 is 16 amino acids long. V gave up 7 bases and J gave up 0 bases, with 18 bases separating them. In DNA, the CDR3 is TGTGCCAGTACCAAAATATTCGGACAGATGAACACTGAAGCTTTCTTT. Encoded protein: CASTKIFGQMNTEAFF. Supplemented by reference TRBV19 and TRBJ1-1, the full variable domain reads DGGITQSPKYLFRKEGQNVTLSCEQNLNHDAMYWYRQDPGQGLRLIYYSQIVNDFQKGDIAEGYSVSREKKESFPLTVTSAQKNPTAFYLCASTKIFGQMNTEAFFGQGTRLTVV.

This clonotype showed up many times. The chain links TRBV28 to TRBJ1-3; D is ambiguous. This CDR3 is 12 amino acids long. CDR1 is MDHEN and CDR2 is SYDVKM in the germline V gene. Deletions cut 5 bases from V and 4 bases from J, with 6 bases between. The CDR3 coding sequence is TGTGCCAGCAGTATCAAGGGAAACACCATATATTTT. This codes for CASSIKGNTIYF.

This CDR3 is CASSFGTHQETQYF. The CDR3 DNA is TGTGCCAGCAGTTTCGGCACCCACCAAGAGACCCAGTACTTC. The rearrangement links TRBV28 to TRBJ2-5; unclear D gene. Deletions cut 3 bases from V and 0 bases from J, with 8 bases between. Germline values: CDR1 MDHEN, CDR2 SYDVKM. The CDR3 covers 14 residues.

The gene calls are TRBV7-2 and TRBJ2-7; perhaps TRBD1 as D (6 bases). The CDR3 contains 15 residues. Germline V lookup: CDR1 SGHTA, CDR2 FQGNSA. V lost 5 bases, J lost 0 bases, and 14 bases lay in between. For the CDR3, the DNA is TGTGCCAGCAGCGGCTCCTGGACAGTCTCCTACGAGCAGTACTTC. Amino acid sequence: CASSGSWTVSYEQYF.

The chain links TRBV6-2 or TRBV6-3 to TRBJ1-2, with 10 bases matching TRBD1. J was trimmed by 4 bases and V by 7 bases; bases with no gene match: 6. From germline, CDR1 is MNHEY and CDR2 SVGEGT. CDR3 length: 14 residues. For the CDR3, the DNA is TGTGCCAGCAACCGGGGACAGGGGTTCTATGGCTACACCTTC. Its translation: CASNRGQGFYGYTF.

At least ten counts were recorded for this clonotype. This CDR3 is CSVFMETQYF. The CDR3, as DNA: TGCAGCGTTTTTATGGAGACCCAGTACTTC. The genes are TRBV29-1 and TRBJ2-5; no clear D gene. Trimming stripped 5 bases from V and 5 bases from J, with 6 bases between. Per germline, CDR1 SQVTM and CDR2 ANQGSEA. This CDR3 spans 10 amino acids. Full variable domain (rest looked up from reference TRBV29-1 and TRBJ2-5): SAVISQKPSRDICQRGTSLTIQCQVDSQVTMMFWYRQQPGQSLTLIATANQGSEATYESGFVIDKFPISRPNLTFSTLTVSNMSPEDSSIYLCSVFMETQYFGPGTRLLVL.

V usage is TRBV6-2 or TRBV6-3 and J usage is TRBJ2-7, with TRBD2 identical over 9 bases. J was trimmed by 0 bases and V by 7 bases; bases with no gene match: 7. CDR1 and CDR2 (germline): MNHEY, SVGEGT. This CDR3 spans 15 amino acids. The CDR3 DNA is TGTGCCAGCAACTGGTTAGCGGGAGCCTCCTACGAGCAGTACTTC. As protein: CASNWLAGASYEQYF.

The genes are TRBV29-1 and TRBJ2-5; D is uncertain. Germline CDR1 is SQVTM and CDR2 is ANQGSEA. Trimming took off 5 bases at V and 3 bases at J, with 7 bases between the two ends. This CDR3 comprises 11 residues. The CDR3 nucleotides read TGCAGCGTTCGTCCCGAAGAGACCCAGTACTTC. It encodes CSVRPEETQYF. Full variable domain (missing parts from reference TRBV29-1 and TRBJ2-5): SAVISQKPSRDICQRGTSLTIQCQVDSQVTMMFWYRQQPGQSLTLIATANQGSEATYESGFVIDKFPISRPNLTFSTLTVSNMSPEDSSIYLCSVRPEETQYFGPGTRLLVL.

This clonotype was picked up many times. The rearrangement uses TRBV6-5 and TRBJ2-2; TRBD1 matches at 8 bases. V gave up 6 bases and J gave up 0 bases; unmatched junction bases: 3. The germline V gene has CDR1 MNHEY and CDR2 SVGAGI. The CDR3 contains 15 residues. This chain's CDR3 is CASRPGQANTGELFF. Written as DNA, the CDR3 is TGTGCCAGCAGACCGGGACAGGCGAACACCGGGGAGCTGTTTTTT.

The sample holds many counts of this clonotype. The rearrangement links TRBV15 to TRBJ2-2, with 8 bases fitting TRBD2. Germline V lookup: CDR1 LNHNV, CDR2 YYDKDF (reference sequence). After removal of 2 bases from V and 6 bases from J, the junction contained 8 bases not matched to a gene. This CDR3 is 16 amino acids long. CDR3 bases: TGTGCCACCAGCAGATCGGGGACTAGAAGGGCCGGGGAGCTGTTTTTT. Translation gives CATSRSGTRRAGELFF.

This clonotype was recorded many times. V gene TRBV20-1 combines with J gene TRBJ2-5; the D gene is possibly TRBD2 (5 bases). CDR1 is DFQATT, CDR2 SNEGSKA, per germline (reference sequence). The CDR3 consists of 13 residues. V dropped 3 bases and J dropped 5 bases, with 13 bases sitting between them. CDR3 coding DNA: TGCAGTGCTAGTGTCTGGGAGAGGGAGACCCAGTACTTC. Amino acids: CSASVWERETQYF.

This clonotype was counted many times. CDR3 in DNA: TGTGCCAGCAGCTTAAGTAGCGGGAGTGTCTACGAGCAGTACTTC. It codes for CASSLSSGSVYEQYF. The V and J genes are TRBV7-9 and TRBJ2-7; the match to TRBD2 covers 9 bases. Germline CDR1 reads SEHNR; CDR2 reads FQNEAQ (reference sequence). V trimming: 2 bases; J trimming: 3 bases; junction bases outside the gene matches: 5. There are 15 residues in the CDR3.

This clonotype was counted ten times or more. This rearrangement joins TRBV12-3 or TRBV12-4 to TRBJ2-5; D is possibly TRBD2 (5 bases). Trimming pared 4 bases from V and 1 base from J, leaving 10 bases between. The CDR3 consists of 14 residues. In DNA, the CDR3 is TGTGCCAGCAGTTCGTTAGCGAGCCAAGAGACCCAGTACTTC. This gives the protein CASSSLASQETQYF.

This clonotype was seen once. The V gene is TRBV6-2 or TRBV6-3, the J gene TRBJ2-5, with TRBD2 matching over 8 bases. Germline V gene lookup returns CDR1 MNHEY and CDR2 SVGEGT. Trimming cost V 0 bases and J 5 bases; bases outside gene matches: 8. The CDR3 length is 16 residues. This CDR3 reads CASSYSKAGVGETQYF. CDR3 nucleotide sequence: TGTGCCAGCAGTTACTCCAAAGCGGGAGTAGGGGAGACCCAGTACTTC.

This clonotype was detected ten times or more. CDR3 sequence: CAISEGQGFTAFF. CDR3 coding DNA: TGTGCCATCAGTGAAGGGCAGGGGTTTACAGCTTTCTTT. This sequence joins TRBV10-3 and TRBJ1-1, with D possibly TRBD1 on 6 matching bases. Trimming removed 3 bases from V and 10 bases from J, with 15 bases in between. The germline CDR1 and CDR2 sequences are ENHRY and SYGVKD. This CDR3 has 13 residues.

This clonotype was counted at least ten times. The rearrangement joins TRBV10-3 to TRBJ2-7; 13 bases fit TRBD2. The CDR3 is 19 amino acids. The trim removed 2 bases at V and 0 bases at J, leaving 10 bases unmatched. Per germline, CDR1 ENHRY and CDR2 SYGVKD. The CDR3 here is CAISERWTSGRVNSYEQYF. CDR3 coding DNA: TGTGCCATCAGTGAGAGATGGACTAGCGGGAGAGTTAACTCCTACGAGCAGTACTTC.

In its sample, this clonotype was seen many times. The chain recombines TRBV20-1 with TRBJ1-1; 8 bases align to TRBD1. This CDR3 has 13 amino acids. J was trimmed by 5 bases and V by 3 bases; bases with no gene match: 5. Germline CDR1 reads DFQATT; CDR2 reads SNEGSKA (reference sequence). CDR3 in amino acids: CSASKDRVTEAFF. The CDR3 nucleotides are TGCAGTGCTAGCAAGGACAGGGTGACTGAAGCTTTCTTT.

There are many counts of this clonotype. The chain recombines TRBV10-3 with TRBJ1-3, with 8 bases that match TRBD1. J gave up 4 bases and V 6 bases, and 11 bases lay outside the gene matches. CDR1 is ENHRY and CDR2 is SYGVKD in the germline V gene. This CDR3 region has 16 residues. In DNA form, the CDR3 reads TGTGCCATCAGGGACCCCAGGGGGCACTCAGGAAACACCATATATTTT. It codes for CAIRDPRGHSGNTIYF.

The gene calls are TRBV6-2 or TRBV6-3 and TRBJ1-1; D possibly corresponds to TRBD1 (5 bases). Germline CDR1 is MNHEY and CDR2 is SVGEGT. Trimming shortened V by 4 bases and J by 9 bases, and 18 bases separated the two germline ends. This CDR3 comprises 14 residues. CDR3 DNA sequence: TGTGCCAGCAGTTTAGGGGCCGGAGAGCCCCAAGCTTTCTTT. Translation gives CASSLGAGEPQAFF.

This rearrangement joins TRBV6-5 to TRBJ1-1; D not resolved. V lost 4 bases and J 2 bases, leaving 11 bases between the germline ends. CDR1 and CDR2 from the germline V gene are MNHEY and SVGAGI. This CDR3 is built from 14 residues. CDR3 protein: CASSLSWVNTEAFF. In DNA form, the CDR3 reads TGTGCCAGCAGTTTATCGTGGGTTAACACTGAAGCTTTCTTT.

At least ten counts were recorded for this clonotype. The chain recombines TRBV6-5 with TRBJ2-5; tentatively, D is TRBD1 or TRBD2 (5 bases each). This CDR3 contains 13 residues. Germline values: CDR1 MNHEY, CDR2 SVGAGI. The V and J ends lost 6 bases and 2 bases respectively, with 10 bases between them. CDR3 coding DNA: TGTGCCAGCAGAAGGGACGGTCAAGAGACCCAGTACTTC. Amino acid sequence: CASRRDGQETQYF.

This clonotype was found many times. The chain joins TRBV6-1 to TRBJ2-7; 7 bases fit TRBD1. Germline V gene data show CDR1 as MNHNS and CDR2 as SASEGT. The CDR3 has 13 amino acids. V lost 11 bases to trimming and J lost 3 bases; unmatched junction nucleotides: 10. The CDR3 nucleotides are TGTGCCGGCTCCCGGGACAGTAACTACGAGCAGTACTTC. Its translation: CAGSRDSNYEQYF.

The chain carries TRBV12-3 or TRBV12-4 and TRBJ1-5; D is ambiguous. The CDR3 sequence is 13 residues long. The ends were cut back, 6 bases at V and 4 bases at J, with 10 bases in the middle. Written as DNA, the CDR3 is TGTGCCAGCAGCGGACGGAGTAATCAGCCCCAGCATTTT. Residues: CASSGRSNQPQHF.

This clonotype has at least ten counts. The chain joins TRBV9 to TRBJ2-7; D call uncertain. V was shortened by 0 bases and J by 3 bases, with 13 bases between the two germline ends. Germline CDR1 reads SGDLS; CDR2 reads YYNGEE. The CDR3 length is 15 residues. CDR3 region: CASSVGGTTYYEQYF. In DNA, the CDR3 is TGTGCCAGCAGCGTAGGAGGTACAACTTACTACGAGCAGTACTTC.

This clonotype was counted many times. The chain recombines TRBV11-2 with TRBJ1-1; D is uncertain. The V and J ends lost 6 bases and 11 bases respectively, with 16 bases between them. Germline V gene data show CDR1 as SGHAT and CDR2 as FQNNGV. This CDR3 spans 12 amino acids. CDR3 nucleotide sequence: TGTGCCAGCAGTTGGGGTGGGAGTAAGGCTTTCTTT. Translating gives CASSWGGSKAFF.

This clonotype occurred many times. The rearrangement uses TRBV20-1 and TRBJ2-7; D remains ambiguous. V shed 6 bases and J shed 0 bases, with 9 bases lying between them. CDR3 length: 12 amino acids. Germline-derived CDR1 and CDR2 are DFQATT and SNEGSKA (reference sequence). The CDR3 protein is CSATTTSYEQYF. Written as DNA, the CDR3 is TGCAGTGCCACCACTACCTCCTACGAGCAGTACTTC.

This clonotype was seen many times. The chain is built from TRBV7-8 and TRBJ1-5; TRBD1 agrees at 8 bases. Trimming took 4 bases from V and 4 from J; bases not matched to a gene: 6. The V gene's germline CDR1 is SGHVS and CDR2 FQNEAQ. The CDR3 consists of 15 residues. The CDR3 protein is CASSSPQGANQPQHF. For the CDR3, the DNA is TGTGCCAGCAGCTCACCGCAGGGGGCGAATCAGCCCCAGCATTTT.

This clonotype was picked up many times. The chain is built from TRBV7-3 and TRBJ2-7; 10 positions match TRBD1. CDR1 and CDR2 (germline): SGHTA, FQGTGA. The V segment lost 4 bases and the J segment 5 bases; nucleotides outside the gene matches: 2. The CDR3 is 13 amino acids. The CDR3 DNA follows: TGTGCCAGCAGCTCGGACAGGGGGAACGAGCAGTACTTC. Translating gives CASSSDRGNEQYF. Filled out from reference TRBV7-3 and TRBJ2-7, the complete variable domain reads GAGVSQTPSNKVTEKGKYVELRCDPISGHTALYWYRQSLGQGPEFLIYFQGTGAADDSGLPNDRFFAVRPEGSVSTLKIQRTERGDSAVYLCASSSDRGNEQYFGPGTRLTVT.

This CDR3 reads CATSDLRDTGELFF. For the CDR3, the DNA is TGTGCCACCAGTGATTTGCGGGACACCGGGGAGCTGTTTTTT. V and J are TRBV24-1 and TRBJ2-2; D gene uncertain. Trimming took off 0 bases at V and 3 bases at J, with 4 bases between the two ends. Germline CDR1 KGHDR, CDR2 SFDVKD. The length of the CDR3 is 14 residues.

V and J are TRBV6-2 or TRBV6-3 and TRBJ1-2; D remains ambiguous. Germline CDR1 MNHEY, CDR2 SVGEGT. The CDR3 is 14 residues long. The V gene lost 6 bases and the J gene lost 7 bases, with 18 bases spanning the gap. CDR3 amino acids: CASSYNEYASGYTF. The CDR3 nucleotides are TGTGCCAGCAGCTACAATGAGTACGCCTCTGGCTACACCTTC.

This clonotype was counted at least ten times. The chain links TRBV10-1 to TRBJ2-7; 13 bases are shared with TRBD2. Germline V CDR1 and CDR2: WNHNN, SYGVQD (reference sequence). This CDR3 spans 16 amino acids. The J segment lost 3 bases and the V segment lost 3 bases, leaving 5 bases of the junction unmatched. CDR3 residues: CASSELGLAGDYEQYF. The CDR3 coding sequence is TGCGCCAGCAGTGAACTCGGACTAGCGGGAGACTACGAGCAGTACTTC.

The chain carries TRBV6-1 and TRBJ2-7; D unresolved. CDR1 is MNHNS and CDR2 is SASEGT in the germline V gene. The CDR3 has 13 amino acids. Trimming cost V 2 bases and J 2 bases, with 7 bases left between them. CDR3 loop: CASSESGTYEQYF. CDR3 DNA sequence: TGTGCCAGCAGTGAAAGTGGAACCTACGAGCAGTACTTC.